The 27 T cell receptor beta chains reported below all come from one sample, sequenced in a study of technical replicates of blood from several donors. Here immunoSEQ multiplex PCR was the method, and the copy in TCRdb shows in-frame clones only, minus some. The sample consists of over 45,000 clones, 92% of them appearing once. The material sequenced was PBMCs. These receptors all stem from a human donor in good health. Some clones in this sample may be carry-over from other donors' samples.

The chain recombines TRBV6-1 with TRBJ2-7, with 7 nucleotides matching TRBD1. This CDR3 has 14 amino acids. J lost 2 bases, V lost 5 bases, and 6 bases had no gene match. Germline V gene sequence: CDR1 MNHNS, CDR2 SASEGT. In DNA, the CDR3 is TGTGCCAGCAGTAAAGGACAGGTTGCCTACGAGCAGTACTTC. It yields the protein CASSKGQVAYEQYF.

This rearrangement joins TRBV6-5 to TRBJ2-7; TRBD1 matches 7 bases. Germline V gene lookup returns CDR1 MNHEY and CDR2 SVGAGI. Germline trimming cut 5 bases from V and 4 bases from J; bases unmatched to any gene: 8. The CDR3 length is 14 residues. The CDR3 here is CASSKQGKFYEQYF. For the CDR3, the DNA is TGTGCCAGCAGTAAACAGGGGAAGTTTTACGAGCAGTACTTC.

V is TRBV29-1 and J is TRBJ1-2, with TRBD1 as a possible D gene (5 bases). The germline V and J ends were trimmed by 2 bases and 8 bases, with 15 bases remaining between them. CDR1 and CDR2 from the germline V gene are SQVTM and ANQGSEA. The CDR3 loop spans 13 amino acids. The CDR3 DNA reads TGCAGCGTTGAATCAGGTGGGGCGGGAGGCTACACCTTC. Its translation: CSVESGGAGGYTF. Supplemented by reference TRBV29-1 and TRBJ1-2, the full variable domain reads SAVISQKPSRDICQRGTSLTIQCQVDSQVTMMFWYRQQPGQSLTLIATANQGSEATYESGFVIDKFPISRPNLTFSTLTVSNMSPEDSSIYLCSVESGGAGGYTFGSGTRLTVV.

This chain uses TRBV9 with TRBJ2-1, with TRBD1 as a possible D gene (6 bases). The CDR3 totals 13 residues. With 8 bases removed from V and 1 base from J, the gap between germline ends came to 10 bases. CDR1 is SGDLS, CDR2 YYNGEE, per germline. The CDR3, as DNA: TGTGCCAGTCAGGGGTTGTCCTACAATGAGCAGTTCTTC. Protein sequence: CASQGLSYNEQFF. The whole variable domain, filled in from reference TRBV9 and TRBJ2-1, reads DSGVTQTPKHLITATGQRVTLRCSPRSGDLSVYWYQQSLDQGLQFLIQYYNGEERAKGNILERFSAQQFPDLHSELNLSSLELGDSALYFCASQGLSYNEQFFGPGTRLTVL.

V and J are TRBV30 and TRBJ1-3; TRBD1 is a possible D gene (6 bases). This CDR3 comprises 18 residues. From germline, CDR1 is GTSNPN and CDR2 SVGIG (reference sequence). V lost 4 bases and J 1 base, leaving 23 bases between the germline ends. The CDR3 bases are TGTGCCTGGATCAGGGGAGGGTTGGGGATCGCTTCTGGAAACACCATATATTTT. Protein sequence: CAWIRGGLGIASGNTIYF.

The chain is built from TRBV5-1 and TRBJ2-1; D may be TRBD2 (6 bases). The length of the CDR3 is 16 residues. Germline V lookup: CDR1 SGHRS, CDR2 YFSETQ. Trimming pared 0 bases from V and 2 bases from J, leaving 12 bases between. The CDR3 spells CASSLGWRGPYNEQFF. The CDR3 coding sequence is TGCGCCAGCAGCTTGGGTTGGCGGGGCCCCTACAATGAGCAGTTCTTC.

The chain recombines TRBV14 with TRBJ2-3; D is uncertain. Between the trimmed V and J ends, which lost 6 bases and 0 bases, there was a span of 10 bases. CDR3 length: 14 residues. Germline values: CDR1 SGHDN, CDR2 FVKESK. CDR3 region: CASRHRSSTDTQYF. In DNA, the CDR3 is TGTGCCAGCAGACACCGCAGTAGCACAGATACGCAGTATTTT.

V is TRBV18 and J is TRBJ1-2; 8 nucleotides line up with TRBD1. Germline CDR1 KGHSH, CDR2 LQKENI. The CDR3 runs 13 residues. J was trimmed by 3 bases and V by 3 bases; bases with no gene match: 0. The CDR3 region is CASSPDRDYGYTF. CDR3 sequence (DNA): TGTGCCAGCTCACCGGACAGGGACTATGGCTACACCTTC.

The chain couples TRBV5-6 to TRBJ2-7; 10 bases are a match to TRBD2. There are 14 residues in the CDR3. Germline values: CDR1 SGHDT, CDR2 YYEEEE. Germline trimming cut 3 bases from V and 5 bases from J; bases unmatched to any gene: 5. The chain's CDR3 is CASSSTSGTHEQYF. In DNA form, the CDR3 reads TGTGCCAGCAGCTCCACTAGCGGGACCCACGAGCAGTACTTC. The entire variable domain, with the rest obtained from reference TRBV5-6 and TRBJ2-7, is as follows: DAGVTQSPTHLIKTRGQQVTLRCSPKSGHDTVSWYQQALGQGPQFIFQYYEEEERQRGNFPDRFSGHQFPNYSSELNVNALLLGDSALYLCASSSTSGTHEQYFGPGTRLTVT.

The chain has TRBV30 and TRBJ1-2, with 8 positions matching TRBD1. CDR3 length: 12 residues. V lost 4 bases and J lost 8; bases outside the gene matches: 6. Germline CDR1 is GTSNPN and CDR2 is SVGIG (reference sequence). The CDR3 DNA sequence: TGTGCCTGGAATCAGGGGGCGCAAGGCTACACCTTC. It codes for CAWNQGAQGYTF.

A few counts support this clone. The V gene is TRBV14, the J gene TRBJ2-1, with D perhaps matching TRBD2 (6 bases). Trimming cost V 4 bases and J 7 bases, with 14 bases left between them. CDR1 and CDR2 from the germline V gene are SGHDN and FVKESK. The CDR3 is made up of 14 amino acids. Written as DNA, the CDR3 is TGTGCCAGCAGCCTCATCGGAGGGGCAAATGAGCAGTTCTTC. Translated: CASSLIGGANEQFF.

The chain has TRBV7-2 and TRBJ2-7, with 13 bases that match TRBD2. CDR1 is SGHTA, CDR2 FQGNSA, per germline. This CDR3 spans 16 amino acids. The ends lost 4 bases at V and 2 bases at J; junction bases unmatched: 5. The chain's CDR3 is CASSWILAGGPYEQYF. CDR3 in DNA: TGTGCCAGCAGCTGGATACTAGCGGGGGGGCCCTACGAGCAGTACTTC. Full variable domain (missing parts from reference TRBV7-2 and TRBJ2-7): GAGVSQSPSNKVTEKGKDVELRCDPISGHTALYWYRQSLGQGLEFLIYFQGNSAPDKSGLPSDRFSAERTGGSVSTLTIQRTQQEDSAVYLCASSWILAGGPYEQYFGPGTRLTVT.

The chain carries TRBV25-1 and TRBJ2-5, with TRBD2 as a possible D gene (7 bases). The length of the CDR3 is 15 residues. Trimming cost V 4 bases and J 2 bases, with 14 bases left between them. Germline CDR1 is MGHDK and CDR2 is SYGVNS. The CDR3 nucleotides are TGTGCCAGCAGTGCCCGGGGGGCAGCTCAAGAGACCCAGTACTTC. Its translation: CASSARGAAQETQYF.

The chain has TRBV9 and TRBJ1-6; D not certain. The germline V gene has CDR1 SGDLS and CDR2 YYNGEE. The CDR3 runs to 14 residues. V was trimmed by 4 bases and J by 11 bases, leaving 16 bases between them. DNA for the CDR3: TGTGCCAGCAGCCCCACCTGGGGAGGAACACCCCTCCACTTT. This gives the protein CASSPTWGGTPLHF.

J is TRBJ1-1 and V is TRBV7-9; a possible D gene is TRBD1 (5 bases). This CDR3 is built from 16 residues. With 1 base removed from V and 11 bases from J, the gap between germline ends came to 23 bases. Germline V gene lookup returns CDR1 SEHNR and CDR2 FQNEAQ (reference sequence). CDR3 nucleotide sequence: TGTGCCAGCAGCTTAGGGCGTAAAGGGGCTACCACAAGGGCTTTCTTT. Translating it yields CASSLGRKGATTRAFF. The variable domain in full, with the rest retrieved from reference TRBV7-9 and TRBJ1-1, is DTGVSQNPRHKITKRGQNVTFRCDPISEHNRLYWYRQTLGQGPEFLTYFQNEAQLEKSRLLSDRFSAERPKGSFSTLEIQRTEQGDSAMYLCASSLGRKGATTRAFFGQGTRLTVV.

This clone was recorded only once. The rearrangement uses TRBV5-4 and TRBJ2-2; 15 nucleotides align to TRBD2. CDR3 length: 15 residues. The V and J ends lost 3 bases and 11 bases, in that order; junction bases with no gene match: 5. Germline V gene lookup returns CDR1 SGHNT and CDR2 YYREEE (reference sequence). CDR3 region: CASSSWTSGRAELFF. The DNA of the CDR3 is TGTGCCAGCAGCTCCTGGACTAGCGGGAGGGCAGAGCTGTTTTTT.

The V call is TRBV9, the J call TRBJ2-3, with 12 bases aligning to TRBD2. The CDR3 runs 19 residues. Trimming removed 0 bases from V and 5 bases from J; junction bases left unmatched: 13. CDR1 is SGDLS, CDR2 YYNGEE, per germline. This CDR3 is CASSVEASGGAGSQDTQYF. For the CDR3, the DNA is TGTGCCAGCAGCGTAGAGGCTAGCGGGGGGGCCGGGAGTCAAGATACGCAGTATTTT.

The rearrangement uses TRBV11-1 and TRBJ1-2; D is uncertain. This CDR3 spans 16 amino acids. Germline CDR1 is SGHAT and CDR2 is FQDESV (reference sequence). V lost 10 bases to trimming and J lost 5 bases, with 26 bases between them. The CDR3 loop is CATSATGLNRSYGYTF. CDR3 DNA: TGTGCCACCTCCGCGACGGGTCTTAATCGTTCTTATGGCTACACCTTC.

The chain carries TRBV5-8 and TRBJ1-1, with a tentative D call TRBD1 (6 bases). The V gene's germline CDR1 is SGHTS and CDR2 YDEGEE. The germline V and J ends were trimmed by 1 base and 8 bases, with 12 bases remaining between them. The CDR3 contains 13 residues. The CDR3 nucleotides read TGTGCCAGCAGCTTGTTCCGTGACAGGGAAGCTTTCTTT. Its protein is CASSLFRDREAFF.

V and J are TRBV4-2 and TRBJ2-7; TRBD2 agrees at 9 bases. V gave up 3 bases and J gave up 0 bases; unmatched junction bases: 6. This CDR3 has 16 amino acids. CDR1 LGHNA and CDR2 YNFKEQ come from the germline V gene. The CDR3: CASSHTGLANSYEQYF. Here the CDR3 DNA reads TGTGCCAGCAGCCACACGGGACTAGCCAACTCCTACGAGCAGTACTTC.

The chain recombines TRBV5-1 with TRBJ1-1; tentatively, D is TRBD1 (5 bases). This CDR3 contains 14 residues. The V end lost 6 bases, the J end lost 4 bases, and 16 bases lay between the germline ends. CDR1 is SGHRS, CDR2 YFSETQ, per germline. CDR3 coding DNA: TGCGCCAGCAACCCCGGGGGACCGAGCACTGAAGCTTTCTTT. It encodes CASNPGGPSTEAFF.

The chain uses TRBV30 and TRBJ1-1, with D uncertain. The germline V gene encodes CDR1 GTSNPN and CDR2 SVGIG (reference sequence). Trimming stripped 5 bases from V and 4 bases from J, with 14 bases between. The CDR3 length is 13 residues. CDR3 loop: CAWSRSGGTEAFF. The CDR3 region has the DNA TGTGCCTGGTCGAGGTCCGGAGGCACTGAAGCTTTCTTT.

The CDR3: CASSYSTSGATEAFF. CDR3 nucleotides: TGTGCCAGCAGTTACTCGACAAGCGGTGCAACTGAAGCTTTCTTT. The chain couples TRBV6-5 to TRBJ1-1, with D hard to call. Germline lookup yields CDR1 MNHEY and CDR2 SVGAGI. V lost 0 bases and J 5 bases, leaving 13 bases between the germline ends. This CDR3 has 15 amino acids.

This sequence joins TRBV2 and TRBJ2-1, with D perhaps matching TRBD2 (5 bases). V was cut by 6 bases and J by 9 bases, with 12 bases left in between. The germline V gene encodes CDR1 SNHLY and CDR2 FYNNEI. This CDR3 contains 12 residues. CDR3 sequence: CASSFARGEQFF. CDR3 sequence (DNA): TGTGCCAGCAGCTTCGCACGGGGTGAGCAGTTCTTC.

The CDR3 sequence: CASSLGSGTANYGYTF. DNA of the CDR3: TGTGCCAGCAGCTTAGGCTCCGGGACAGCCAACTATGGCTACACCTTC. The gene calls are TRBV7-9 and TRBJ1-2; 7 bases match TRBD1. Germline lookup yields CDR1 SEHNR and CDR2 FQNEAQ (reference sequence). V gave up 1 base and J gave up 2 bases; unmatched junction bases: 7. CDR3 length: 16 residues. Looking up the rest from reference TRBV7-9 and TRBJ1-2 gives the full variable domain: DTGVSQNPRHKITKRGQNVTFRCDPISEHNRLYWYRQTLGQGPEFLTYFQNEAQLEKSRLLSDRFSAERPKGSFSTLEIQRTEQGDSAMYLCASSLGSGTANYGYTFGSGTRLTVV.

This clone was recorded only once. The V call is TRBV25-1, the J call TRBJ2-5; perhaps TRBD1 as D (5 bases). Germline CDR1 MGHDK, CDR2 SYGVNS. V dropped 0 bases and J dropped 3 bases, with 8 bases sitting between them. The CDR3 has 14 amino acids. The CDR3 protein is CASSEYLREETQYF. The CDR3, as DNA: TGTGCCAGCAGTGAATACCTCAGGGAAGAGACCCAGTACTTC.

The genes are TRBV6-5 and TRBJ1-2; 8 bases agree with TRBD1. V shed 4 bases and J 4 bases; nucleotides not matched to a gene: 11. The CDR3 runs to 16 residues. Germline CDR1 and CDR2: MNHEY and SVGAGI. CDR3 sequence: CASSSPLTGAGYGYTF. The CDR3 DNA reads TGTGCCAGCAGTTCTCCTCTGACAGGGGCGGGCTATGGCTACACCTTC.